The clone carrying this T cell receptor beta chain was counted at least ten times. Its antigen is not known. V was clipped by 0 bases and J by 3 bases, with 18 bases between them. This CDR3 spans 17 amino acids. CDR1 and CDR2 (germline): LGHDT, YNNKEL (reference sequence). The sample comes from a study of T cells in Graves' hyperthyroidism and ophthalmopathy. The TCR beta CDR3 regions underwent amplification using RNA transcripts as the source. HTBI primers were the set used in a first-round RT-PCR of the TCR CDR3. In TCRdb, the multiplex PCR reads were re-called with MiXCR into one record per CDR3 protein. In the table there are about half a million distinct CDR3 sequences, 20% of which are singletons. Overall study results and limits: In validation, the model predicted ophthalmopathy. These predictions came a median about 6.8 months before onset.

This receptor was obtained from a man between 40 and 49 years old with Graves' ophthalmopathy. The V gene is TRBV3-1, the J gene TRBJ2-7, with D tentatively TRBD2 (6 bases). Sequencing used blood. The CDR3 protein is CASSQEGLTNINYEQYF. CDR3 nucleotide sequence: TGTGCCAGCAGCCAAGAGGGACTGACGAATATCAACTACGAGCAGTACTTC.